This TCR beta chain originates from a study of T cell responses to AZD1222 COVID-19 vaccine. For this clone: Its matching antigen is unknown.

Study-level points and caveats: Repertoire collection took place solely once the T cell response had peaked. Recipients of two AZD1222 doses showed rising Spike-specific TCR breadth and depth. Spike-wide vaccine-associated CD4 TCRs dominated at 160-218 and 743-854.

Clones were sequenced by immunoSEQ multiplex PCR, and TCRdb holds only the in-frame ones, with some missing. Here the sample spans 110,000 or so clones, around 84% being singletons. CDR1 and CDR2 from the germline V gene are SGHAT and FQNNGV. The V end was cut by 2 bases, the J end by 0 bases, with 7 bases between. The CDR3 is 14 amino acids. The sample in question was peripheral blood, obtained 28 days after the second AZD1222 dose. This clonotype originated in an adult who received the AZD1222 COVID-19 vaccine. This chain uses TRBV11-2 with TRBJ1-1, with D unclear. In nucleotides, the CDR3 is TGTGCCAGCAGCTTATTTCGGATGAACACTGAAGCTTTCTTT. This sequence encodes CASSLFRMNTEAFF.